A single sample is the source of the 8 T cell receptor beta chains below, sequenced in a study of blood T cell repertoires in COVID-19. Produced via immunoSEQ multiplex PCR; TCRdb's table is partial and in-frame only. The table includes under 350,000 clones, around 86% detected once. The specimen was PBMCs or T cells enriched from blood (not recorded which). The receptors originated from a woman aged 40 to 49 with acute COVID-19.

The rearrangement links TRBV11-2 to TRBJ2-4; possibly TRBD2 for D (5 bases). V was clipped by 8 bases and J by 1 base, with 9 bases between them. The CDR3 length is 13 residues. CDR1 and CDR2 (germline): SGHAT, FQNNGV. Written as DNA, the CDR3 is TGTGCCAGCCGGGATTTGGCCAAAAACATTCAGTACTTC. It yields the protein CASRDLAKNIQYF.

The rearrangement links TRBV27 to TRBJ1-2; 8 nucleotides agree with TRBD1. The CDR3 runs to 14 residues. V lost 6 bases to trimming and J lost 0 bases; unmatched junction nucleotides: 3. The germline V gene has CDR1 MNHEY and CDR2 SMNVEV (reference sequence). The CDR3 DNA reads TGTGCCAGCAGCGGACAGGGCACTAACTATGGCTACACCTTC. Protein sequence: CASSGQGTNYGYTF.

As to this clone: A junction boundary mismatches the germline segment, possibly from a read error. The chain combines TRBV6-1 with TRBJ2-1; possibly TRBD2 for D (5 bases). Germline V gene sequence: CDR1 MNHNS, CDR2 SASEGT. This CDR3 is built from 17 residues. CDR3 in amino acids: CASSAAEGLPYYNEQFF. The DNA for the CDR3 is TGTGCCAGCAGTGCCGCTGAGGGTTTACCCTACTACAATGAACAGTTCTTC.

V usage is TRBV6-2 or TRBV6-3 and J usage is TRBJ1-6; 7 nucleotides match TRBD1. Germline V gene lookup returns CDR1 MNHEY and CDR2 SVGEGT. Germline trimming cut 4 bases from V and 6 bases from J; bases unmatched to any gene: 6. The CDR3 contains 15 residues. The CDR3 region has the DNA TGTGCCAGCAGTTTTCACCGGGACAGTAATTCACCCCTCCACTTT. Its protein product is CASSFHRDSNSPLHF.

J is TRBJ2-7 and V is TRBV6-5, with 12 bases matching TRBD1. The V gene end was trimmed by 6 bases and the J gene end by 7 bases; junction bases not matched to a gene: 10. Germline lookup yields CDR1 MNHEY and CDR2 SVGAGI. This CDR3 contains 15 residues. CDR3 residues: CASSLSGTGGLEQYF. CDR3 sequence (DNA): TGTGCCAGCAGCCTTTCCGGGACAGGGGGCTTGGAGCAGTACTTC.

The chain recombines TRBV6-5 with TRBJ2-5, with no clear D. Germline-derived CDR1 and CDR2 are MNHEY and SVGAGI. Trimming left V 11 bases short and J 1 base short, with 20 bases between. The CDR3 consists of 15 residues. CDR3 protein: CAAAGARKGQETQYF. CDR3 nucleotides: TGTGCCGCCGCAGGTGCGCGTAAAGGCCAAGAGACCCAGTACTTC.

CDR3 nucleotide sequence: TGTGCCAGCAGCCAAGACCCAACGGACAGCTACAATGAGCAGTTCTTC. It specifies CASSQDPTDSYNEQFF. The chain recombines TRBV14 with TRBJ2-1, with D possibly matching TRBD1 (6 bases). This CDR3 contains 16 residues. The germline V gene has CDR1 SGHDN and CDR2 FVKESK. V lost 0 bases, J lost 3 bases, and 12 bases lay in between.

In DNA form, the CDR3 reads TGTGCCAGCAGCTTAGTACCTAGCGGGGGGACAGATACGCAGTATTTT. Translating gives CASSLVPSGGTDTQYF. The genes are TRBV7-2 and TRBJ2-3; 11 positions agree with TRBD2. Germline V gives CDR1 SGHTA, CDR2 FQGNSA. V was clipped by 1 base and J by 3 bases; unmatched bases: 3. This CDR3 has 16 residues.